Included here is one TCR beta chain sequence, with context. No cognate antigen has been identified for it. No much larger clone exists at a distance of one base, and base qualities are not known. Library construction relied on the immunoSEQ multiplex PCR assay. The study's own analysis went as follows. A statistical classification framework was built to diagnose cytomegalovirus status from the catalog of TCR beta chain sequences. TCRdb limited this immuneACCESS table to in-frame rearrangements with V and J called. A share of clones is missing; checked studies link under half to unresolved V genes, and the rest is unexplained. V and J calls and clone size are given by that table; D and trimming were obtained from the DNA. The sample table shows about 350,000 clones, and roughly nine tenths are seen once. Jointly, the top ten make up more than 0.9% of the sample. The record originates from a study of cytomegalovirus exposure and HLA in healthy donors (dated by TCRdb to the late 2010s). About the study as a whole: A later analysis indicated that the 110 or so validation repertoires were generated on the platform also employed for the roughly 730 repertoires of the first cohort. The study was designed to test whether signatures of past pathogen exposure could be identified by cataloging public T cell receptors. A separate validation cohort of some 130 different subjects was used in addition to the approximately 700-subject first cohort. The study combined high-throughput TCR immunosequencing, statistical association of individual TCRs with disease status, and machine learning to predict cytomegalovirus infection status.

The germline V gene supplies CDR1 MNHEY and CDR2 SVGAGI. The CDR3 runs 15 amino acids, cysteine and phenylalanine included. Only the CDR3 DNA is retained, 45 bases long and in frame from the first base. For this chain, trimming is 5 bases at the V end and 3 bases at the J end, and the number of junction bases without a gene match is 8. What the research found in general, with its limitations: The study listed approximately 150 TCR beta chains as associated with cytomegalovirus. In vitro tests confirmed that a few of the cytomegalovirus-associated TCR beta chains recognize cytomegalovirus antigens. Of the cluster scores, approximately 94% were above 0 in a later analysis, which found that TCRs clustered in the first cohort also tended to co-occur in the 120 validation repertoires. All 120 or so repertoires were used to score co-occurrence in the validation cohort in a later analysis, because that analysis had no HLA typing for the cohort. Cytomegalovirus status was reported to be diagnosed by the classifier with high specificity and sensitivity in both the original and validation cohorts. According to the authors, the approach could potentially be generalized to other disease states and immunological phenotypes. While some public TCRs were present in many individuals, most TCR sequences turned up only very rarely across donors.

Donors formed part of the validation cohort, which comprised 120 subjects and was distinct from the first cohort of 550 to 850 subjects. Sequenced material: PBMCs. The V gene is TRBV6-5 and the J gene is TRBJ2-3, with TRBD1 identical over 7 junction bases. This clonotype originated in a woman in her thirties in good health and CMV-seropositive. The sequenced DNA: TGTGCCAGCAGTACGCAGGGGGTGAATACAGATACGCAGTATTTT. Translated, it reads CASSTQGVNTDTQYF.